The 28 T cell receptor beta chains listed next were all sequenced from one sample in a study of radiotherapy plus CTLA-4 blockade in lung cancer. This table comes from immunoSEQ multiplex PCR, and its TCRdb copy is limited to in-frame clones, with some not included. This sample has roughly 44,000 clones, with about 88% found just once. Sample: peripheral blood, taken from a patient treated with radiotherapy plus ipilimumab. The receptors here all came from a human donor with non-small cell lung cancer whose response to radiotherapy plus ipilimumab could not be evaluated.

This chain uses TRBV19 with TRBJ1-5; no definite D call. The CDR3 covers 13 residues. Germline loops: CDR1 LNHDA, CDR2 SQIVND (reference sequence). V was clipped by 7 bases and J by 14 bases, with 21 bases between them. The CDR3 DNA sequence: TGTGCCAGTACCTCAGAGGGAGGGCCGCGCGAGCATTTT. Protein: CASTSEGGPREHF.

The chain has TRBV5-8 and TRBJ2-2; weak D call: TRBD1 (5 bases). Germline CDR1 and CDR2: SGHTS and YDEGEE. CDR3 length: 14 amino acids. The V end lost 2 bases, the J end lost 4 bases, and 9 bases lay between the germline ends. The CDR3 sequence: CASSLTGLTGELFF. CDR3 nucleotides: TGTGCCAGCAGCTTAACAGGTCTCACCGGGGAGCTGTTTTTT.

V and J are TRBV19 and TRBJ2-3, with 8 bases aligning to TRBD1. The V and J ends lost 6 bases and 5 bases, in that order; junction bases with no gene match: 7. CDR1 LNHDA and CDR2 SQIVND come from the germline V gene (reference sequence). The CDR3 is made up of 14 amino acids. This CDR3 reads CASSVQGAQDTQYF. CDR3 bases: TGTGCCAGTAGCGTGCAGGGGGCCCAAGATACGCAGTATTTT. The full variable domain, completed using reference TRBV19 and TRBJ2-3, is DGGITQSPKYLFRKEGQNVTLSCEQNLNHDAMYWYRQDPGQGLRLIYYSQIVNDFQKGDIAEGYSVSREKKESFPLTVTSAQKNPTAFYLCASSVQGAQDTQYFGPGTRLTVL.

V and J are TRBV7-8 and TRBJ1-4; 7 bases agree with TRBD1. Germline V gene lookup returns CDR1 SGHVS and CDR2 FQNEAQ. The V segment lost 5 bases and the J segment 7 bases; nucleotides outside the gene matches: 10. The CDR3 is made up of 15 amino acids. The CDR3 DNA is TGTGCCAGCAGCCCGGGACAGCCGCTTCGTGAAAAACTGTTTTTT. Protein product: CASSPGQPLREKLFF.

The rearrangement uses TRBV30 and TRBJ2-7; D call uncertain. The CDR3 has 13 amino acids. Germline CDR1 and CDR2: GTSNPN and SVGIG (reference sequence). Trimming cost V 6 bases and J 2 bases, with 14 bases left between them. The CDR3: CACLTPGTYEQYF. The CDR3 DNA follows: TGTGCCTGCCTGACTCCGGGTACCTACGAGCAGTACTTC.

This rearrangement joins TRBV6-5 to TRBJ1-1; D is uncertain. Per germline, CDR1 MNHEY and CDR2 SVGAGI. V lost 5 bases and J 11 bases, leaving 18 bases between the germline ends. This CDR3 comprises 13 residues. CDR3 amino acids: CASSEVPISEAFF. The CDR3 nucleotides read TGTGCCAGCAGTGAAGTACCGATTTCGGAGGCTTTCTTT.

The chain couples TRBV6-5 to TRBJ2-5; the match to TRBD2 covers 9 bases. The last part of the DNA fits TRBJ2-7 better; the J call may be wrong. CDR1 and CDR2 (germline): MNHEY, SVGAGI. This CDR3 is 15 amino acids long. This CDR3 reads CASSPTGTSSHEQYF. For the CDR3, the DNA is TGTGCCAGCAGTCCAACCGGGACTAGCAGCCACGAGCAGTACTTC.

V gene TRBV6-1 combines with J gene TRBJ2-3; D is perhaps TRBD1 (5 bases). CDR3 length: 14 residues. Trimming removed 8 bases from V and 0 bases from J, with 12 bases in between. Per the germline V gene, CDR1 is MNHNS and CDR2 is SASEGT. The CDR3 bases are TGTGCCAGCGGGGCAGGGCCCAGCACAGATACGCAGTATTTT. Its protein is CASGAGPSTDTQYF.

Here the CDR3 DNA reads TGTGCTAGTGGCACAGGGGTCGGAGACGAAAAACTGTTTTTT. This translates into CASGTGVGDEKLFF. V usage is TRBV12-5 and J usage is TRBJ1-4, with TRBD1 matching 7 bases. Per the germline V gene, CDR1 is LGHNT and CDR2 is FRNRAP. J gave up 8 bases and V 6 bases, and 9 bases lay outside the gene matches. CDR3 size: 14 residues. Full variable domain (rest looked up from reference TRBV12-5 and TRBJ1-4): DARVTQTPRHKVTEMGQEVTMRCQPILGHNTVFWYRQTMMQGLELLAYFRNRAPLDDSGMPKDRFSAEMPDATLATLKIQPSEPRDSAVYFCASGTGVGDEKLFFGSGTQLSVL.

The chain is built from TRBV5-6 and TRBJ1-1, with a possible D match to TRBD1 (5 bases). Germline V gene lookup returns CDR1 SGHDT and CDR2 YYEEEE. The CDR3 length is 13 residues. Trimming cost V 1 base and J 4 bases, with 8 bases left between them. The CDR3 sequence: CASSLRRVTEAFF. CDR3 DNA sequence: TGTGCCAGCAGCTTGCGCAGGGTCACTGAAGCTTTCTTT. Based on the CDR3 plus reference TRBV5-6 and TRBJ1-1, the full variable domain is DAGVTQSPTHLIKTRGQQVTLRCSPKSGHDTVSWYQQALGQGPQFIFQYYEEEERQRGNFPDRFSGHQFPNYSSELNVNALLLGDSALYLCASSLRRVTEAFFGQGTRLTVV.

With regard to this clone: Other nucleotide sequences from this sample produce the same CDR3. The chain links TRBV9 to TRBJ1-4; possibly TRBD1 for D (6 bases). This CDR3 contains 15 residues. V gave up 0 bases and J gave up 7 bases, with 13 bases separating them. Germline loops: CDR1 SGDLS, CDR2 YYNGEE. CDR3 protein: CASSVEAGGSEKLFF. CDR3 DNA sequence: TGTGCCAGCAGCGTAGAGGCGGGGGGCAGTGAAAAACTGTTTTTT.

This chain links TRBV7-2 with TRBJ2-3; D is unclear. Germline loops: CDR1 SGHTA, CDR2 FQGNSA. This CDR3 contains 13 residues. V was clipped by 3 bases and J by 0 bases, with 4 bases between them. CDR3 sequence (DNA): TGTGCCAGCAGCTTCAGTAGCACAGATACGCAGTATTTT. Amino acids: CASSFSSTDTQYF.

For this clone: At one boundary the junction diverges from the germline segment, which might be a read error. V usage is TRBV5-4 and J usage is TRBJ2-7; 14 bases align to TRBD2. The CDR3 runs 14 residues. Per the germline V gene, CDR1 is SGHNT and CDR2 is YYREEE (reference sequence). The CDR3 DNA reads TGTGCCAGCAGCCCGGGACTAGCGGGAGAATTCATGGACTTC. As protein: CASSPGLAGEFMDF. The variable domain in full, with the rest retrieved from reference TRBV5-4 and TRBJ2-7, is ETGVTQSPTHLIKTRGQQVTLRCSSQSGHNTVSWYQQALGQGPQFIFQYYREEENGRGNFPPRFSGLQFPNYSSELNVNALELDDSALYLCASSPGLAGEFMDFGPGTRLTVT.

V is TRBV7-2 and J is TRBJ1-5, with 7 bases matching TRBD1. Per germline, CDR1 SGHTA and CDR2 FQGNSA. The ends lost 2 bases at V and 7 bases at J; junction bases unmatched: 5. The CDR3 totals 14 residues. The CDR3 loop is CASSLSTGIQPQHF. CDR3 bases: TGTGCCAGCAGCTTATCGACAGGGATCCAGCCCCAGCATTTT.

V and J are TRBV6-5 and TRBJ1-2; maybe TRBD1 (6 bases). The CDR3 extends over 14 amino acids. With 0 bases removed from V and 5 bases from J, the gap between germline ends came to 10 bases. Germline CDR1 and CDR2: MNHEY and SVGAGI. The CDR3 reads CASSYSGQFYGYTF. In nucleotides, the CDR3 is TGTGCCAGCAGTTACTCGGGACAATTTTATGGCTACACCTTC.

In its sample, this clone was seen a few times. The V and J genes are TRBV6-5 and TRBJ1-4, with TRBD1 matching over 7 bases. The CDR3 covers 15 residues. Germline V lookup: CDR1 MNHEY, CDR2 SVGAGI. The V and J ends lost 0 bases and 2 bases, in that order; junction bases with no gene match: 0. Here the CDR3 DNA reads TGTGCCAGCAGTTACTCACAGGGGACTAATGAAAAACTGTTTTTT. Protein sequence: CASSYSQGTNEKLFF.

The rearrangement joins TRBV11-3 to TRBJ2-3; D possibly corresponds to TRBD2 (6 bases). Looked up from germline, CDR1 is SGHNT and CDR2 is YENEEA. The CDR3 runs 14 residues. V lost 5 bases and J lost 3, with 12 bases in between. CDR3 amino acids: CASSQGLATDTQYF. DNA for the CDR3: TGTGCCAGCAGCCAAGGGCTAGCGACAGATACGCAGTATTTT.

V is TRBV7-2 and J is TRBJ1-2; perhaps TRBD1 as D (6 bases). Per the germline V gene, CDR1 is SGHTA and CDR2 is FQGNSA. There are 14 residues in the CDR3. The V gene lost 5 bases and the J gene lost 8 bases, with 18 bases spanning the gap. As DNA, the CDR3 is TGTGCCAGCAGCCCCCTGCGGCAGGGACAAGGCTACACCTTC. Translation gives CASSPLRQGQGYTF.

This clone was observed a few times. The rearrangement uses TRBV29-1 and TRBJ1-1; 9 nucleotides line up with TRBD1. Germline-derived CDR1 and CDR2 are SQVTM and ANQGSEA. With V trimmed by 3 bases and J by 4 bases, 3 bases remained unmatched. This CDR3 spans 13 amino acids. CDR3 coding DNA: TGCAGCGTTGAGCACAGGGGGCGCACTGAAGCTTTCTTT. This codes for CSVEHRGRTEAFF.

This rearrangement joins TRBV7-2 to TRBJ2-1; 7 bases map to TRBD2. The J segment lost 2 bases and the V segment lost 3 bases, leaving 4 bases of the junction unmatched. Per germline, CDR1 SGHTA and CDR2 FQGNSA. The CDR3 is made up of 15 amino acids. The CDR3 is CASSLSSGTYNEQFF. DNA of the CDR3: TGTGCCAGCAGCTTGTCTAGCGGCACCTACAATGAGCAGTTCTTC.

This clone was seen just once. This chain joins TRBV19 and TRBJ2-7, with TRBD2 matching over 13 bases. The V segment lost 5 bases and the J segment 5 bases; nucleotides outside the gene matches: 6. The germline V gene encodes CDR1 LNHDA and CDR2 SQIVND (reference sequence). This CDR3 has 15 amino acids. CDR3 region: CASSVTSGRQDEQYF. The CDR3 DNA sequence: TGTGCCAGTAGTGTGACTAGCGGGAGGCAGGACGAGCAGTACTTC.

The CDR3 here is CASSPDSSYNEQFF. CDR3 nucleotide sequence: TGCGCCAGCAGCCCGGACAGTTCCTACAATGAGCAGTTCTTC. The chain employs TRBV5-1 and TRBJ2-1, with D possibly matching TRBD1 (6 bases). This CDR3 spans 14 amino acids. Trimming stripped 4 bases from V and 1 base from J, with 9 bases between. CDR1 SGHRS and CDR2 YFSETQ come from the germline V gene.

The chain links TRBV11-2 to TRBJ2-7, with TRBD1 matching 10 bases. With V trimmed by 3 bases and J by 5 bases, 4 bases remained unmatched. CDR1 SGHAT and CDR2 FQNNGV come from the germline V gene. CDR3 length equals 14 residues. CDR3 region: CASSFSGTGDEQYF. The CDR3 DNA follows: TGTGCCAGCAGCTTTTCCGGGACAGGGGACGAGCAGTACTTC.

This clone was counted a single time. The chain combines TRBV6-4 with TRBJ1-5, with TRBD1 matching 7 bases. Germline trimming cut 5 bases from V and 4 bases from J; bases unmatched to any gene: 2. CDR1 MRHNA and CDR2 SNTAGT come from the germline V gene. CDR3 length: 13 residues. The CDR3 DNA reads TGTGCCAGCAGTCGGGACAGTAATCAGCCCCAGCATTTT. Its translation: CASSRDSNQPQHF.

The rearrangement uses TRBV7-2 and TRBJ2-7; TRBD1 aligns across 10 bases. This CDR3 has 16 residues. The junction had 4 bases not matched to a gene; V was cut back by 0 bases and J by 2 bases. Germline-derived CDR1 and CDR2 are SGHTA and FQGNSA. CDR3 nucleotides: TGTGCCAGCAGCTTAGCCGGGACAGGGGAGGCCTACGAGCAGTACTTC. It translates to CASSLAGTGEAYEQYF.

The rearrangement joins TRBV4-3 to TRBJ2-2; perhaps TRBD1 as D (6 bases). Deletions cut 3 bases from V and 6 bases from J, with 14 bases between. This CDR3 is 15 amino acids long. Germline assignment: CDR1 LGHNA and CDR2 YSLEER. CDR3 DNA sequence: TGCGCCAGCAGCCATTACAAAAACAGGGCCGGGGAGCTGTTTTTT. Amino acids: CASSHYKNRAGELFF.

This sequence joins TRBV28 and TRBJ2-3; 7 nucleotides align to TRBD1. Germline CDR1 and CDR2: MDHEN and SYDVKM. This CDR3 has 15 amino acids. V trimming: 7 bases; J trimming: 1 base; junction bases outside the gene matches: 8. The DNA for the CDR3 is TGTGCCAGCACCAAGACAGGGAGAGGCACAGATACGCAGTATTTT. Its translation: CASTKTGRGTDTQYF.

The chain uses TRBV9 and TRBJ1-1; D gene unclear. The germline CDR1 and CDR2 sequences are SGDLS and YYNGEE. This CDR3 is 13 amino acids long. Trimming removed 4 bases from V and 2 bases from J, with 9 bases in between. The DNA for the CDR3 is TGTGCCAGCAGCCCTCGCAGTAACACTGAAGCTTTCTTT. Translating gives CASSPRSNTEAFF.